The entry below describes one TCR beta chain. Deletions cut 7 bases from V and 3 bases from J, with 16 bases between. This CDR3 has 15 residues. The germline V gene encodes CDR1 MNHEY and CDR2 SVGAGI. The sample originates from a study of blood T cell repertoires in COVID-19. Turning to the study itself: The United States, Italy and Spain provided the acute and convalescent COVID-19 samples.

Produced via immunoSEQ multiplex PCR; TCRdb's table is partial and in-frame only. The sample contains about 190,000 clones, 80% to 90% of which appear only once. The source material was peripheral blood. This clonotype originated in a woman aged 80 or over with acute or convalescent COVID-19. This rearrangement joins TRBV6-5 to TRBJ1-5, with D possibly TRBD1 on 5 matching bases. CDR3 amino acids: CASNRIDRANQPQHF. As DNA, the CDR3 is TGTGCCAGCAACCGAATCGACAGAGCCAATCAGCCCCAGCATTTT.